What follows is one TCR beta chain and its context. The antigen it recognizes is unknown. The input lacks base qualities; no much larger clone sits a single base away. TCRbeta CDR3 regions were amplified from genomic DNA by means of the immunoSEQ Assay, a bias-controlled multiplex PCR. The published analysis was carried out like this. Within the assay, amplification of reference gene primers was used to estimate how many nucleated cells each sample contained. To quantify the absolute abundance of each unique TCRbeta CDR3 rearrangement, sequence reads were collapsed and filtered. For each sample, productive Simpson clonality was calculated as the square root of Simpson's diversity index over productive rearrangements. This immuneACCESS table, as held by TCRdb, lists in-frame sequences with V and J called but not all clones. Of the missing ones, under half trace to an unresolved V gene in checked studies; the others have no known cause. V and J calls and clone size are those listed in that table; D and trimming were worked out from the DNA. The sample contains about 63,000 clones, roughly 89% of them found a single time. The top ten hold around a fifth of the sample.

The germline V gene (reference sequence) yields MNHEY for CDR1 and SMNVEV for CDR2. The CDR3 contains 16 residues, cysteine and phenylalanine counted. This entry keeps only the CDR3 DNA: 48 bases, framed from base 1. Trimming removed 7 bases from V and 13 bases from J, leaving 26 bases between the germline ends. The collaborating institutions used their own protocols to collect whole blood in K2EDTA tubes. For TCRbeta analysis, collaborators shipped samples as frozen whole blood, isolated PBMCs, or DNA extracted from either of those sample types. The data are from a study of blood T cell repertoires in COVID-19 (dated by TCRdb to 2020 to 2022). For context, the study as a whole: Collaborator samples came from the United States, Italy and Spain and covered acute and convalescent phases of COVID-19. The material from the prospective study consisted of cDNA or gDNA derived from T cells, B-cell-depleted T cells, or PBMCs. Subjects who had been exposed to COVID-19, were actively infected with it, or had recovered from it provided the deeply sampled blood TCRbeta repertoires that made up the dataset. The repertoires were released in a freely available public database meant as a resource for research on the immune response to SARS-CoV-2. Samples came from the ongoing ImmuneRACE study (first 160 participants) plus 1,254 subjects from 6 global collaborators. Nearly every sample came with metadata listing a de-identified subject ID, COVID-19 status, age in years and sex. Where HLA class I and class II types were available, the types were taken from metadata supplied by the sample provider, not from assay-based typing.

On the study overall, not on this receptor specifically: How much clinical and demographic metadata was included differed by source and by participant, and the metadata was provided uncurated.

Sequenced material: peripheral blood. The receptor was isolated from an elderly woman with acute or convalescent COVID-19. The chain couples TRBV27 to TRBJ1-6; the D gene is perhaps TRBD1, from 6 matching bases. The CDR3 has the sequence CASKIGQTFGIEPLHF. DNA sequence: TGTGCCAGCAAAATTGGACAGACCTTCGGAATTGAGCCCCTCCACTTT.